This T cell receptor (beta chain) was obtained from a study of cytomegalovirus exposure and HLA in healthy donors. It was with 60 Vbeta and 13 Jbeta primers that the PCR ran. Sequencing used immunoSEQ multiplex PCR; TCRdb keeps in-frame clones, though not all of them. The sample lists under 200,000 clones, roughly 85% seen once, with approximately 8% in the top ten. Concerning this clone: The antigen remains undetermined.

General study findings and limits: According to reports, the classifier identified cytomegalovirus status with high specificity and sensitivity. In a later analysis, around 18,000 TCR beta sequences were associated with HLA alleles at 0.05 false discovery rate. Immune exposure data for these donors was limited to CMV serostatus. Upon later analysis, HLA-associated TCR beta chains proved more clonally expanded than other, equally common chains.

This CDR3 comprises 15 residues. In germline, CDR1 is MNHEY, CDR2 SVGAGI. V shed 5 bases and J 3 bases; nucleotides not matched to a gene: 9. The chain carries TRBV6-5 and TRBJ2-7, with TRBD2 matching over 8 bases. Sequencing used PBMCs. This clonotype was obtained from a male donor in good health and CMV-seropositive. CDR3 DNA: TGTGCCAGCAGTCCCCCGCTTAGCGGGGTCTACGAGCAGTACTTC. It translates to CASSPPLSGVYEQYF.